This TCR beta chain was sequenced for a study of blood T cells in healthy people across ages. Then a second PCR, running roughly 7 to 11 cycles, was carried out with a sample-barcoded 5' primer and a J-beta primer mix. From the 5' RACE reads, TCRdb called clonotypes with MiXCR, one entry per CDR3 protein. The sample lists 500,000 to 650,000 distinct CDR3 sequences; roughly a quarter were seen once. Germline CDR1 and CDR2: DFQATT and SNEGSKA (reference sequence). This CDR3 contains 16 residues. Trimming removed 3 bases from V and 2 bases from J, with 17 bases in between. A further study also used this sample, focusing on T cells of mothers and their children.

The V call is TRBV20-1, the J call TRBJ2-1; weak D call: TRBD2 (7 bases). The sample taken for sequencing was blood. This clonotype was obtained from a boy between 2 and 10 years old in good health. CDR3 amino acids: CSASPMRGRAYNEQFF. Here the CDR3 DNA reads TGCAGTGCTAGCCCAATGAGGGGGAGGGCCTACAATGAGCAGTTCTTC.